This TCR beta chain stems from a study of early T cells in non-severe SARS-CoV-2 infection. Overall study: Sequencing targeted bulk RNA from unsorted whole blood, leaving chains unpaired. Points from the study as a whole: Using VDJdb, the matching emphasized anti-spike CD8 responses while missing private and CD4 specificities.

This clonotype was seen only a few times. Antigen specificity is unknown. As part of library construction, unique molecular identifiers were attached to individual cDNA molecules. TCRdb processed the 5' RACE reads anew with MiXCR; each CDR3 protein has one entry. This table holds around 37,000 distinct CDR3 sequences, about 9.3% found once. Sequenced input: whole blood. The sequence was collected from an adult who was a healthcare worker with PCR-confirmed SARS-CoV-2 infection or an uninfected control (not recorded which).

The CDR3 region has the DNA TGTGCCAGCAGTGACTCGGGACTAGCGGGGAACAATGAGCAGTTCTTC. Encoded protein: CASSDSGLAGNNEQFF. The chain is built from TRBV6-4 and TRBJ2-1; TRBD2 aligns across 13 bases. Germline CDR1 reads MRHNA; CDR2 reads SNTAGT. The CDR3 covers 16 residues. Trimming cost V 0 bases and J 5 bases; bases outside gene matches: 1.